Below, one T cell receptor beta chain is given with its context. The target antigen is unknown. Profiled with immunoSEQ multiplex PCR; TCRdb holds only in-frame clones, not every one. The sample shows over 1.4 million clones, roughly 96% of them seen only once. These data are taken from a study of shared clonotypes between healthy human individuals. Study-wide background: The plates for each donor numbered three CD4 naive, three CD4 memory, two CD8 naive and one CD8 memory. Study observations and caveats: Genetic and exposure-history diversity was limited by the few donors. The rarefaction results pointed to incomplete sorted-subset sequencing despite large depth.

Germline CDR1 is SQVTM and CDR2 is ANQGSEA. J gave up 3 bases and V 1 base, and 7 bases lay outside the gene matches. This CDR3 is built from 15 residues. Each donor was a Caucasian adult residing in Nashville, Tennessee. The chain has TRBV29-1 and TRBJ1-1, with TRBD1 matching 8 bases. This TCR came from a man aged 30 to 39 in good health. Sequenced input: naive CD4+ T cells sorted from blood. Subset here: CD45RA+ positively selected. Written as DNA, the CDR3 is TGCAGCGTTGAAGGCCAGGGGGCGCGTGACACTGAAGCTTTCTTT. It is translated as CSVEGQGARDTEAFF.